The source of this T cell receptor (beta chain) is a study of shared clonotypes between healthy human individuals. Of note for this clone: Its antigen is unknown.

The study drew its donors from healthy HIV-negative adults without recent acute infections or vaccinations. The study, taken as a whole, reports: Compared with clonotypes that all four donors shared, non-shared clonotypes had lower generation probabilities. Between a handful of donors, naive CD4 clonotypes were shared at a level of approximately 5%. Among donors, the sharing of clonotypes was expected to be influenced by sequencing depth.

Some clones are missing from TCRdb's copy, which holds only in-frame ones; the method was immunoSEQ multiplex PCR. The sample lists about 1 million clones, about 74% occurring once. The ends lost 7 bases at V and 3 bases at J; junction bases unmatched: 3. The CDR3 is 15 residues long. The germline gives CDR1 SGHAT, CDR2 FQNNGV. The sequence derives from a young man in good health. This rearrangement joins TRBV11-2 to TRBJ2-1, with 13 bases that match TRBD2. The sequenced sample was memory CD4+ T cells sorted from blood. Subset meaning: CD45RA-negative fraction. CDR3 protein: CASTWTSGSYNEQFF. The CDR3 nucleotides read TGTGCCAGCACCTGGACTAGCGGGAGCTACAATGAGCAGTTCTTC.